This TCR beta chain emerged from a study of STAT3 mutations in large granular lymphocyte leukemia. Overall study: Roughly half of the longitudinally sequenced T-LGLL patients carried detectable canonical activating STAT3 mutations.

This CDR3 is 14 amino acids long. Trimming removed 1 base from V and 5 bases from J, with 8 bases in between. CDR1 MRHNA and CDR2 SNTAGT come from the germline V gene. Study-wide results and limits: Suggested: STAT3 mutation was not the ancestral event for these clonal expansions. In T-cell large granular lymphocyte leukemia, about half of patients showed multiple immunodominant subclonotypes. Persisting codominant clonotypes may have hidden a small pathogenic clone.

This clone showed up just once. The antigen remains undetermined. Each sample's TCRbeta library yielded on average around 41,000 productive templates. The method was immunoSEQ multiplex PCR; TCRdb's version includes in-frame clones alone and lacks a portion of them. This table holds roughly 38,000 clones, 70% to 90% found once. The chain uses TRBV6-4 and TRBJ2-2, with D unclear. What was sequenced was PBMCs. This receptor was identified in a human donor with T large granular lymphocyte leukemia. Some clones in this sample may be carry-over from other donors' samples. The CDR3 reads CASSDYLGTGELFF. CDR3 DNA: TGTGCCAGCAGTGACTATCTGGGAACCGGGGAGCTGTTTTTT.